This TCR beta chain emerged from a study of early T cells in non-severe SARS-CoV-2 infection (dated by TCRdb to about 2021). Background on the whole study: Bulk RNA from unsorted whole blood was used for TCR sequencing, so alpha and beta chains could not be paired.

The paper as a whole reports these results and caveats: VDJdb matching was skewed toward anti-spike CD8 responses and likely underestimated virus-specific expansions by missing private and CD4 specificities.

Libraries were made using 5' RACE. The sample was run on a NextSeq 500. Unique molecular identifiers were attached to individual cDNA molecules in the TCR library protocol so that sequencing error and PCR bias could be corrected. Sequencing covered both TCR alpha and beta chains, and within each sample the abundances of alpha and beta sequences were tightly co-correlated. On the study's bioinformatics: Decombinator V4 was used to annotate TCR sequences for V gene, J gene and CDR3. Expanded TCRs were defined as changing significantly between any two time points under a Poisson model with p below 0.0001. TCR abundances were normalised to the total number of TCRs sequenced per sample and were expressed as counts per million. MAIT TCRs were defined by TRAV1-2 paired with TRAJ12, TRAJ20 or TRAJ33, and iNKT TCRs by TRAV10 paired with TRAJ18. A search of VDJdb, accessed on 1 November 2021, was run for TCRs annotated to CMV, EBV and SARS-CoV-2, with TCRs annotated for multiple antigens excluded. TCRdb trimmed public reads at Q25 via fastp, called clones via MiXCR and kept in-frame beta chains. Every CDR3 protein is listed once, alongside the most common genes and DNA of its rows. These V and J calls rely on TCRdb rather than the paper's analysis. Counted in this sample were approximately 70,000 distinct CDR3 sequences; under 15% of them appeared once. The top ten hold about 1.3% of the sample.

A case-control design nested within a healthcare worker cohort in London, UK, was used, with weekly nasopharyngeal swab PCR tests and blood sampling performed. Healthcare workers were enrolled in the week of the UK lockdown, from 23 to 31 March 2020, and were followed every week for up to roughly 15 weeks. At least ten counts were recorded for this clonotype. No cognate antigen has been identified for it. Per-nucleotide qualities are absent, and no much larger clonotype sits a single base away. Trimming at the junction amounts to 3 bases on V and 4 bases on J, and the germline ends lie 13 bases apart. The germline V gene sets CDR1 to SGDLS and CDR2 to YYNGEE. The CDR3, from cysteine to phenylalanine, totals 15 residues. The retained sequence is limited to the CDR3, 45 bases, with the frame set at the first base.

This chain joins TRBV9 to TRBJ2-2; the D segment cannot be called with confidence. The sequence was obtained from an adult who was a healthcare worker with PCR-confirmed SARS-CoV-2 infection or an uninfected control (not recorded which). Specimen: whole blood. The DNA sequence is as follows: TGTGCCAGCAGCGCCTCGTGGGCTGGCACCGGGGAGCTGTTTTTT. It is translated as CASSASWAGTGELFF. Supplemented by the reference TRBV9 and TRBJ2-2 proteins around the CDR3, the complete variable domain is DSGVTQTPKHLITATGQRVTLRCSPRSGDLSVYWYQQSLDQGLQFLIQYYNGEERAKGNILERFSAQQFPDLHSELNLSSLELGDSALYFCASSASWAGTGELFFGEGSRLTVL.